These 12 T cell receptor beta chains were all obtained from the same sample, sequenced in a study of blood T cell repertoires in COVID-19. Using immunoSEQ multiplex PCR, the repertoire was profiled, and TCRdb retains in-frame clones only, with some absent. This table holds some 340,000 clones, under 85% found once. Sequencing input: PBMCs or T cells enriched from blood (not recorded which). The receptors shown here come from a woman in her forties or fifties who had recovered from COVID-19.

The chain has TRBV5-4 and TRBJ1-1; TRBD1 agrees at 7 bases. The germline V gene has CDR1 SGHNT and CDR2 YYREEE (reference sequence). The junction had 8 bases not matched to a gene; V was cut back by 2 bases and J by 1 base. The CDR3 contains 16 residues. As DNA, the CDR3 is TGTGCCAGCAGCTTAGGACAGGCAAATTCGAACACTGAAGCTTTCTTT. Its translation is CASSLGQANSNTEAFF.

In this sample, this clone turned up once. The chain recombines TRBV12-5 with TRBJ2-1, with 12 bases lining up with TRBD2. Germline loops: CDR1 LGHNT, CDR2 FRNRAP. Germline trimming cut 6 bases from V and 8 bases from J; bases unmatched to any gene: 8. The CDR3 is 15 residues long. The CDR3 region is CASGDGLAGGHEQFF. CDR3 bases: TGTGCTAGTGGGGATGGGCTAGCGGGAGGGCATGAGCAGTTCTTC.

This sequence joins TRBV19 and TRBJ1-2, with TRBD1 as a possible D gene (5 bases). There are 12 residues in the CDR3. V was trimmed by 11 bases and J by 5 bases, leaving 15 bases between them. Germline CDR1 LNHDA, CDR2 SQIVND (reference sequence). The CDR3 reads CAAEKRGYGYTF. CDR3 DNA sequence: TGTGCCGCCGAAAAAAGGGGTTATGGCTACACCTTC.

The chain couples TRBV18 to TRBJ1-3, with a possible D match to TRBD1 (6 bases). The CDR3 is 15 residues long. Germline CDR1 KGHSH, CDR2 LQKENI. Deletions cut 3 bases from V and 0 bases from J, with 9 bases between. The CDR3 DNA is TGTGCCAGCTCACCGGGGGCAGCCTCTGGAAACACCATATATTTT. It yields the protein CASSPGAASGNTIYF.

V and J are TRBV24-1 and TRBJ2-1; tentative D call: TRBD1 (6 bases). The CDR3 has 18 amino acids. Per the germline V gene, CDR1 is KGHDR and CDR2 is SFDVKD. The V end lost 5 bases, the J end lost 5 bases, and 24 bases lay between the germline ends. The CDR3 region has the DNA TGTGCCACCAGTGCAGCCAGGGGAAAGTTAGAGGGCGACAATGAGCAGTTCTTC. This codes for CATSAARGKLEGDNEQFF.

The chain uses TRBV2 and TRBJ1-2; possibly TRBD1 for D (6 bases). This CDR3 is 14 amino acids long. Trimming took off 2 bases at V and 0 bases at J, with 7 bases between the two ends. From germline, CDR1 is SNHLY and CDR2 FYNNEI. The CDR3 DNA reads TGTGCCAGCAGTGAACGACAGGCTAACTATGGCTACACCTTC. Translation gives CASSERQANYGYTF.

The chain couples TRBV27 to TRBJ1-4; D remains unclear. V lost 2 bases to trimming and J lost 5 bases, with 12 bases between them. Per the germline V gene, CDR1 is MNHEY and CDR2 is SMNVEV (reference sequence). The CDR3 is 15 residues long. The CDR3 DNA sequence: TGTGCCAGCAGTTTAAAGCAGACGGGGAATGAAAAACTGTTTTTT. Amino acid sequence: CASSLKQTGNEKLFF.

The chain carries TRBV29-1 and TRBJ1-2; perhaps TRBD1 as D (6 bases). The length of the CDR3 is 12 residues. Between the trimmed V and J ends, which lost 7 bases and 8 bases, there was a span of 17 bases. CDR1 is SQVTM and CDR2 is ANQGSEA in the germline V gene. The CDR3 DNA reads as TGCAGCGCCACAACAGGGATGGAAGGCTACACCTTC. Its protein is CSATTGMEGYTF.

The chain recombines TRBV27 with TRBJ2-7, with D possibly matching TRBD2 (5 bases). This CDR3 is 15 amino acids long. The V end lost 2 bases, the J end lost 4 bases, and 15 bases lay between the germline ends. Germline V gene data show CDR1 as MNHEY and CDR2 as SMNVEV (reference sequence). The DNA of the CDR3 is TGTGCCAGCAGTTTACCCACTCTGGACTTTTACGAGCAGTACTTC. Protein product: CASSLPTLDFYEQYF.

Only one count was recorded for this clone. The chain has TRBV7-9 and TRBJ1-2; 7 bases fit TRBD1. Trimming cost V 0 bases and J 1 base; bases outside gene matches: 2. CDR1 and CDR2 (germline): SEHNR, FQNEAQ (reference sequence). The CDR3 sequence is 15 residues long. CDR3 sequence reads: CASSLAQGDNYGYTF. In DNA form, the CDR3 reads TGTGCCAGCAGCTTAGCCCAGGGGGATAACTATGGCTACACCTTC.

This chain joins TRBV18 and TRBJ2-1; tentative D call: TRBD1 (6 bases). The CDR3 runs to 13 residues. The V gene's germline CDR1 is KGHSH and CDR2 LQKENI. Trimming removed 3 bases from V and 6 bases from J, with 9 bases in between. CDR3 sequence: CASSPSGVNEQFF. The CDR3 DNA is TGTGCCAGCTCACCGTCAGGGGTCAATGAGCAGTTCTTC.

The V and J genes are TRBV5-4 and TRBJ1-1; D unclear. V was clipped by 3 bases and J by 3 bases, with 9 bases between them. The CDR3 sequence is 13 residues long. The germline CDR1 and CDR2 sequences are SGHNT and YYREEE (reference sequence). CDR3 nucleotides: TGTGCCAGCAGCTCTCAGGTGGACACTGAAGCTTTCTTT. Translating it yields CASSSQVDTEAFF.